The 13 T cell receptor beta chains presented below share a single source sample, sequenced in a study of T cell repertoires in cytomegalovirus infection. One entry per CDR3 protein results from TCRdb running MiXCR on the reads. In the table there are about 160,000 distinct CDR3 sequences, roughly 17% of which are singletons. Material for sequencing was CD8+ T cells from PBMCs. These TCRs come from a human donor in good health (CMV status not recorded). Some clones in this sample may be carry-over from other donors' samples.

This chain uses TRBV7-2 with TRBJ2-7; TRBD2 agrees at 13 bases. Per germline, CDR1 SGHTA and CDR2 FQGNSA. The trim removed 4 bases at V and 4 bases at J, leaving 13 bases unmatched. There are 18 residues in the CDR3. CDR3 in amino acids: CASSSRLRGTSGDYEQYF. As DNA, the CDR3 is TGTGCCAGCAGCTCTCGCCTCCGGGGGACTAGCGGGGATTACGAGCAGTACTTC.

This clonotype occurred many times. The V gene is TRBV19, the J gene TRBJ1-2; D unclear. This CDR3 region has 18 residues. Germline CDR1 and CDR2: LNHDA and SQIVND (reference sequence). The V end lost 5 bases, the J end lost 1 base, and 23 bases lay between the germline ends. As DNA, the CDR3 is TGTGCCAGTAGTTCACAACTGGACTCCCACGAGGATAACTATGGCTACACCTTC. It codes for CASSSQLDSHEDNYGYTF.

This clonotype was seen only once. The CDR3, as DNA: TGCAGCGTTGAAGATCGGCAGTCGACGTACGAGCAGTACTTC. It encodes CSVEDRQSTYEQYF. The V and J genes are TRBV29-1 and TRBJ2-7, with D uncertain. The CDR3 spans 14 residues. Looked up from germline, CDR1 is SQVTM and CDR2 is ANQGSEA. Trimming shortened V by 0 bases and J by 4 bases, and 13 bases separated the two germline ends.

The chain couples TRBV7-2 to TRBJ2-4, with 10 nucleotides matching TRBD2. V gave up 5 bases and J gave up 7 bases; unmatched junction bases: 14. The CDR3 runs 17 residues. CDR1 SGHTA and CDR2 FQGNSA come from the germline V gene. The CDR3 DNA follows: TGTGCCAGCAGCCGGACTAGCGGAGGGCTGGGTTATAACATTCAGTACTTC. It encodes CASSRTSGGLGYNIQYF. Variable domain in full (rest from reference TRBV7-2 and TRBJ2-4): GAGVSQSPSNKVTEKGKDVELRCDPISGHTALYWYRQSLGQGLEFLIYFQGNSAPDKSGLPSDRFSAERTGGSVSTLTIQRTQQEDSAVYLCASSRTSGGLGYNIQYFGAGTRLSVL.

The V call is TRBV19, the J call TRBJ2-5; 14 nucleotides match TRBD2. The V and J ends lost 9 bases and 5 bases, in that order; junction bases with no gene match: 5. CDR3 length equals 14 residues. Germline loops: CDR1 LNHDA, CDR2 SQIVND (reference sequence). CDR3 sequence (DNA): TGTGCCAGCGGACTAGCGGGGGGAGTTGAGACCCAGTACTTC. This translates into CASGLAGGVETQYF.

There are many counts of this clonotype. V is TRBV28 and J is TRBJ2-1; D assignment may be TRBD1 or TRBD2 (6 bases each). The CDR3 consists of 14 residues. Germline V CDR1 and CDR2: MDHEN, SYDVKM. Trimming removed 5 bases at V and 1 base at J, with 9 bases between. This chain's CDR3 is CASSRGGSYNEQFF. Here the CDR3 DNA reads TGTGCCAGCAGTAGAGGGGGGTCCTACAATGAGCAGTTCTTC.

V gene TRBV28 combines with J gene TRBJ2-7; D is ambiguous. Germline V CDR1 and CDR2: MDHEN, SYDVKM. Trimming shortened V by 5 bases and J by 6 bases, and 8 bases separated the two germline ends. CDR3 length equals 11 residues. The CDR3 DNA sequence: TGTGCCAGCAGTCCTCCAGGCGAGCAGTACTTC. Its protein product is CASSPPGEQYF.

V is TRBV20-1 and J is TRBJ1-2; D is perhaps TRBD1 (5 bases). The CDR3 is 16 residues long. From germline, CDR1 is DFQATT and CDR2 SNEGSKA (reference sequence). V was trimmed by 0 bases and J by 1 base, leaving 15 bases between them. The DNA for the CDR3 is TGCAGTGCTAGAGATAAGCAGGGCCCTCTTAACTATGGCTACACCTTC. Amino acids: CSARDKQGPLNYGYTF.

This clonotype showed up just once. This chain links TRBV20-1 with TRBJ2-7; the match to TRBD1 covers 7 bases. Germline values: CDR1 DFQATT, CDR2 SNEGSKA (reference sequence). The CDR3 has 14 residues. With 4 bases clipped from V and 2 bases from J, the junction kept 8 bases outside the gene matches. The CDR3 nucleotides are TGCAGTGCTACCCCCAAACAGGGGCCCTACGAGCAGTACTTC. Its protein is CSATPKQGPYEQYF.

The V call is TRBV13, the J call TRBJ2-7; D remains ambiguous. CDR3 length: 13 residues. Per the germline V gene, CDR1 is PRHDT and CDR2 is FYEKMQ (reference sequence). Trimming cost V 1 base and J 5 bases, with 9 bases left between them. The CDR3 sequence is CASSLEAGDEQYF. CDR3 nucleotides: TGTGCCAGCAGCTTAGAGGCAGGAGACGAGCAGTACTTC.

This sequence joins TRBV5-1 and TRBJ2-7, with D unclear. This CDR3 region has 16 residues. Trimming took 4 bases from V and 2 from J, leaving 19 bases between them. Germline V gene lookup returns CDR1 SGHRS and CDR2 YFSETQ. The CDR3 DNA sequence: TGCGCCAGCAGCCCAATTCCGGCAGCTAAAGCCTACGAGCAGTACTTC. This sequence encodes CASSPIPAAKAYEQYF.

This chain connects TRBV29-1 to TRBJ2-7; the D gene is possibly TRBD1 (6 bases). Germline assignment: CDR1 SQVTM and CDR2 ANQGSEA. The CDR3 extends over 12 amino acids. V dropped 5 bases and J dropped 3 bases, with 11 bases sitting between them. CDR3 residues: CSVIRTDYEQYF. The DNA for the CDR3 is TGCAGCGTTATCAGGACAGACTACGAGCAGTACTTC.

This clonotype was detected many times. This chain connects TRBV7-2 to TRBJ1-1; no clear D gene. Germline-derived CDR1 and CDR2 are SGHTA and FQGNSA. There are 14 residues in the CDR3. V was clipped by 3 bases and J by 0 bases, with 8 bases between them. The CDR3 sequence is CASSFVVMNTEAFF. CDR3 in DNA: TGTGCCAGCAGCTTCGTAGTCATGAACACTGAAGCTTTCTTT.